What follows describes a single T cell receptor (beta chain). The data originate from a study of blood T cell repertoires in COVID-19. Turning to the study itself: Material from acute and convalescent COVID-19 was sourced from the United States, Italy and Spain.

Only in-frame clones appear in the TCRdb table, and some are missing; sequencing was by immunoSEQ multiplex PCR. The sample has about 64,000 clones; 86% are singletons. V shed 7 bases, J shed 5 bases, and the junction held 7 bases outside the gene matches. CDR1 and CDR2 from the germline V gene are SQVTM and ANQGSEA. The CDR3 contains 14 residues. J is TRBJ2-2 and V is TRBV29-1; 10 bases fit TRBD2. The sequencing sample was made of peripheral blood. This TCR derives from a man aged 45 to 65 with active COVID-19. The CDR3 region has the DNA TGCAGCGCAACCCTGGGACTAGCGACCGGGGAGCTGTTTTTT. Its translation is CSATLGLATGELFF.